This T cell receptor beta chain stems from a study of blood T cells in healthy people across ages. Study summary: Per every two T cells, about one barcoded beta molecule was captured by template switching.

The germline gives CDR1 LGHDT, CDR2 YNNKEL (reference sequence). The CDR3 totals 15 residues. V gave up 3 bases and J gave up 2 bases, with 13 bases separating them. This clonotype was seen a handful of times. A J-beta primer mix and a sample-barcoded 5' primer were used in a second PCR of about 7 to 12 cycles. TCRdb used MiXCR to reprocess the 5' RACE reads, holding one entry per CDR3 protein. Here the sample spans 1.5 million to 1.9 million distinct CDR3 sequences, roughly 43% being singletons. The rearrangement uses TRBV3-1 and TRBJ1-2; D uncertain. This clonotype was obtained from a woman between 18 and 29 years old in good health. The sequencing sample was made of blood. CDR3 sequence (DNA): TGTGCCAGCAGCCACCTAAGACTGACCAACTATGGCTACACCTTC. Translation: CASSHLRLTNYGYTF.